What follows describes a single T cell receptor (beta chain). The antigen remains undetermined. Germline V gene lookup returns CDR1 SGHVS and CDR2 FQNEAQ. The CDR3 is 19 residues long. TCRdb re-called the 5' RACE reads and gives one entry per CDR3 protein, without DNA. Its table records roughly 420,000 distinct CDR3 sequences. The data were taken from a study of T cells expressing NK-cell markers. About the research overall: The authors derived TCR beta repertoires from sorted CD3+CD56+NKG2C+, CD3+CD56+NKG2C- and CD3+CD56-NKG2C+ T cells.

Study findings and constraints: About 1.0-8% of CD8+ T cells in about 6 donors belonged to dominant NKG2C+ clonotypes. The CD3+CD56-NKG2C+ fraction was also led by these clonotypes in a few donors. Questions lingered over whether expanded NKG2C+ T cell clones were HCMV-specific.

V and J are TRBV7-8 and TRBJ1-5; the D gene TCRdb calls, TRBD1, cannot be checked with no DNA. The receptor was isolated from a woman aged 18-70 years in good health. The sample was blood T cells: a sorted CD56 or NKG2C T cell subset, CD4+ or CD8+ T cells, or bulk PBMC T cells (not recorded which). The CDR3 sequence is CASSLDFVVLGHGNQPQHF.